This TCR beta chain was obtained from a study of blood T cell repertoires in COVID-19. For the study at large: There were acute and convalescent COVID-19 samples, and they came from the United States, Italy and Spain. In each case, the material was cDNA or gDNA derived from T cells, B-cell-depleted T cells, or PBMCs.

As processed by the authors: For nucleated cells, counts were estimated from reference gene primer amplification. TCRdb's table, derived via immunoSEQ multiplex PCR, lists solely in-frame clones and lacks some. V and J calls and clone size are those listed in that table; D and trimming were worked out from the DNA. The sample has hundreds of thousands of clones, roughly 90% seen once. CDR3 length: 12 amino acids. CDR1 is KGHSY, CDR2 FQNENV, per germline. Trimming pared 3 bases from V and 5 bases from J, leaving 4 bases between. The chain is built from TRBV16 and TRBJ2-2; D remains ambiguous. This receptor was identified in a woman in her fifties or sixties with active or convalescent COVID-19. Sequenced material: peripheral blood. CDR3 nucleotide sequence: TGTGCCAGCAGCCACCCTACCGGGGAGCTGTTTTTT. Protein sequence: CASSHPTGELFF.